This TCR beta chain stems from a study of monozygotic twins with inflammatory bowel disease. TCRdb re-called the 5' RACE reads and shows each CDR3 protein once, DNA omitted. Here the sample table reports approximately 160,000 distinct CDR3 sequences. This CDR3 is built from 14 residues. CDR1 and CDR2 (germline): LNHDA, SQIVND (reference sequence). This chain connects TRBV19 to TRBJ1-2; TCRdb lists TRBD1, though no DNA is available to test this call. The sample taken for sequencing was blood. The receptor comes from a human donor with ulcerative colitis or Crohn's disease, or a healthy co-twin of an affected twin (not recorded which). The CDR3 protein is CASRRDRADYGYTF.